These T cell receptor beta chains were read from a single sample in a study of blood T cells in healthy people across ages. Using its own MiXCR run on the 5' RACE reads, TCRdb lists one record per CDR3 protein. Of hundreds of thousands of distinct CDR3 sequences in the sample, around 24% were seen once. This same sample was also taken into another study, of T cells of mothers and their children.

Material for sequencing was blood. The receptors shown here come from a boy aged 10-17 years in good health. Both conserved end residues are trimmed from each CDR3. The order of the fields is V gene, J gene, CDR3 protein.

>TRBV29-1|TRBJ1-1
SVEVGVVAF
>TRBV7-3|TRBJ2-5
ASSFIGGLERETQY
>TRBV4-3|TRBJ2-3
ASSPMGLAGRTDTQY
>TRBV6-2/TRBV6-3|TRBJ1-1
ASSFLYTEAF
>TRBV27|TRBJ2-5
ASETGETQY
>TRBV18|-
ASSLGGLAESYNEQF
>TRBV12-3/TRBV12-4|TRBJ2-1
ASSLGRLPNEQF
>TRBV12-3/TRBV12-4|TRBJ1-1
ASSLVPGKNTEAF
>TRBV2|TRBJ2-7
ASSEEDRSLYEQY
>TRBV13|TRBJ2-2
ASSLGVAGAGELF